The 22 T cell receptor beta chains below come from one sample, sequenced in a study of OX40 agonist ivuxolimab in advanced cancers. Libraries were built with the immunoSEQ multiplex PCR assay. Here the immuneACCESS table is served through TCRdb, limited to in-frame sequences with V and J called. Missing clones are a known gap in these copies; in checked studies unresolved V genes cover under half, and the rest lacks a known reason. The sample table holds about 67,000 clones, of which roughly 84% were seen once. Jointly, the top ten make up 0.68% of the sample. Sequencing used CD4+ or CD8+ T cells sorted from blood, obtained in a trial of the OX40 agonist ivuxolimab. These TCRs come from an adult with an advanced solid tumor such as melanoma, head and neck, liver or kidney cancer.

The J gene is TRBJ1-1, the V gene TRBV5-1; D is perhaps TRBD1 (5 bases). Germline V CDR1 and CDR2: SGHRS, YFSETQ. This CDR3 is built from 14 residues. Trimming took 6 bases from V and 2 from J, leaving 14 bases between them. CDR3 loop: CASTTGGGNTEAFF. For the CDR3, the DNA is TGCGCCAGCACCACAGGCGGGGGTAACACTGAAGCTTTCTTT. The full variable domain, with the rest looked up from reference TRBV5-1 and TRBJ1-1, is KAGVTQTPRYLIKTRGQQVTLSCSPISGHRSVSWYQQTPGQGLQFLFEYFSETQRNKGNFPGRFSGRQFSNSRSEMNVSTLELGDSALYLCASTTGGGNTEAFFGQGTRLTVV.

This chain links TRBV4-3 with TRBJ2-1; possible D gene TRBD1, 8 bases. Trimming took off 4 bases at V and 4 bases at J, with 14 bases between the two ends. CDR1 LGHNA and CDR2 YSLEER come from the germline V gene. The CDR3 runs 15 residues. Here the CDR3 reads CASSRAQGGYNEQFF. The CDR3 DNA reads TGCGCCAGCAGCCGAGCACAGGGGGGGTACAATGAGCAGTTCTTC.

V gene TRBV6-6 combines with J gene TRBJ2-2; the D gene is possibly TRBD2 (5 bases). This CDR3 spans 16 amino acids. Trimming stripped 4 bases from V and 6 bases from J, with 18 bases between. Germline CDR1 MNHNY, CDR2 SVGAGI (reference sequence). DNA of the CDR3: TGTGCCAGCAGTTCCGGGGTAGCCCGTCACCCCGGGGAGCTGTTTTTT. Its translation: CASSSGVARHPGELFF.

The chain carries TRBV6-5 and TRBJ1-6; no reliable D call. Trimming pared 6 bases from V and 6 bases from J, leaving 12 bases between. Germline-derived CDR1 and CDR2 are MNHEY and SVGAGI. CDR3 length: 14 amino acids. The CDR3, as DNA: TGTGCCAGCAGATTCAGGCGGTTTAATTCACCCCTCCACTTT. This sequence encodes CASRFRRFNSPLHF.

The J gene is TRBJ1-2, the V gene TRBV7-2; a weak D match, TRBD1 (5 bases). V was cut by 3 bases and J by 3 bases, with 11 bases left in between. This CDR3 spans 14 amino acids. Germline V lookup: CDR1 SGHTA, CDR2 FQGNSA. CDR3 DNA: TGTGCCAGCAGCTTCACCAGAGGGGACTATGGCTACACCTTC. Translating gives CASSFTRGDYGYTF.

This chain links TRBV6-6 with TRBJ1-5, with D unclear. There are 12 residues in the CDR3. V dropped 5 bases and J dropped 6 bases, with 8 bases sitting between them. CDR1 is MNHNY, CDR2 SVGAGI, per germline (reference sequence). CDR3 residues: CASSPQRQPQHF. CDR3 nucleotide sequence: TGTGCCAGCAGTCCTCAGCGTCAGCCCCAGCATTTT.

This clone was seen once. The chain is built from TRBV5-1 and TRBJ2-6; D ambiguous. The germline CDR1 and CDR2 sequences are SGHRS and YFSETQ. V lost 6 bases, J lost 2 bases, and 9 bases lay in between. CDR3 length: 14 residues. DNA of the CDR3: TGCGCCAGCACTAGTCGTCCTGGGGCCAACGTCCTGACTTTC. Protein sequence: CASTSRPGANVLTF.

The chain recombines TRBV9 with TRBJ1-5; tentative D call: TRBD1 (6 bases). V gave up 7 bases and J gave up 5 bases, with 13 bases separating them. CDR3 size: 13 residues. Germline values: CDR1 SGDLS, CDR2 YYNGEE. CDR3 coding DNA: TGTGCCAGCGGTGGACAGTACGATCAGCCCCAGCATTTT. Translating it yields CASGGQYDQPQHF.

The chain couples TRBV6-5 to TRBJ1-2; 7 bases fit TRBD1. The germline CDR1 and CDR2 sequences are MNHEY and SVGAGI. This CDR3 comprises 15 residues. The junction had 12 bases not matched to a gene; V was cut back by 6 bases and J by 5 bases. The CDR3 here is CASSPTGVKGYGYTF. The CDR3 DNA is TGTGCCAGCAGCCCCACAGGGGTCAAGGGGTATGGCTACACCTTC.

CDR3 sequence: CASSPEYYEQYF. CDR3 in DNA: TGTGCCAGCAGCCCCGAGTACTACGAGCAGTACTTC. J is TRBJ2-7 and V is TRBV7-9; D is unresolved. Germline CDR1 is SEHNR and CDR2 is FQNEAQ (reference sequence). This CDR3 contains 12 residues. Trimming pared 5 bases from V and 3 bases from J, leaving 8 bases between.

V and J are TRBV5-1 and TRBJ2-7, with TRBD1 identical over 8 bases. The germline CDR1 and CDR2 sequences are SGHRS and YFSETQ. The CDR3 runs to 15 residues. After removal of 0 bases from V and 2 bases from J, the junction contained 4 bases not matched to a gene. CDR3 DNA: TGCGCCAGCAGCTTGGCGACAGGGGTCGCCTACGAGCAGTACTTC. Protein product: CASSLATGVAYEQYF.

This clone is a singleton in its sample. The chain employs TRBV6-1 and TRBJ2-7; TRBD1 aligns across 7 bases. J lost 4 bases, V lost 7 bases, and 10 bases had no gene match. CDR1 MNHNS and CDR2 SASEGT come from the germline V gene. CDR3 size: 14 residues. The CDR3 nucleotides are TGTGCCAGCACCTTAAACAGGGGACCTTACGAGCAGTACTTC. It translates to CASTLNRGPYEQYF.

This clone was detected once. The J gene is TRBJ1-1, the V gene TRBV10-1; 7 bases match TRBD1. V gave up 4 bases and J gave up 5 bases; unmatched junction bases: 22. Per the germline V gene, CDR1 is WNHNN and CDR2 is SYGVQD (reference sequence). This CDR3 has 19 residues. The CDR3 nucleotides are TGCGCCAGCAGTGGGAGGGGTTATGACAGGGTGGCGGTGGTAACTGAAGCTTTCTTT. It translates to CASSGRGYDRVAVVTEAFF.

The table lists this clone with a count of one. V gene TRBV6-4 combines with J gene TRBJ2-5, with a possible D match to TRBD1 (5 bases). Germline CDR1 reads MRHNA; CDR2 reads SNTAGT. The CDR3 has 18 residues. Trimming stripped 7 bases from V and 2 bases from J, with 26 bases between. This CDR3 is CASKLGPQGQKGQETQYF. The CDR3 DNA reads TGTGCCAGCAAACTCGGCCCCCAGGGCCAAAAAGGGCAAGAGACCCAGTACTTC.

V is TRBV5-8 and J is TRBJ1-1; 7 nucleotides match TRBD1. The V segment lost 5 bases and the J segment 6 bases; nucleotides outside the gene matches: 4. CDR1 is SGHTS and CDR2 is YDEGEE in the germline V gene. This CDR3 has 12 amino acids. CDR3 nucleotides: TGTGCCAGCAGTAGACAGGGCGCTGAAGCTTTCTTT. It yields the protein CASSRQGAEAFF. The full variable domain, rest sourced from reference TRBV5-8 and TRBJ1-1, is EAGVTQSPTHLIKTRGQQATLRCSPISGHTSVYWYQQALGLGLQFLLWYDEGEERNRGNFPPRFSGRQFPNYSSELNVNALELEDSALYLCASSRQGAEAFFGQGTRLTVV.

The CDR3 region has the DNA TGTGCCAGCTCACCAAGGATTGAACGTGGGGAGACCCAGTACTTC. Amino acid sequence: CASSPRIERGETQYF. The genes are TRBV18 and TRBJ2-5; D is uncertain. The CDR3 covers 15 residues. Germline CDR1 and CDR2: KGHSH and LQKENI. V was pared by 2 bases and J by 5 bases, with 15 bases between.

The chain joins TRBV10-1 to TRBJ2-7; 7 bases agree with TRBD1. Germline CDR1 WNHNN, CDR2 SYGVQD (reference sequence). Trimming cost V 3 bases and J 5 bases; bases outside gene matches: 4. The CDR3 sequence is 13 residues long. CDR3: CASSDGQGDEQYF. CDR3 in DNA: TGCGCCAGCAGTGATGGTCAGGGGGACGAGCAGTACTTC.

This chain links TRBV25-1 with TRBJ2-7, with 7 positions matching TRBD1. Unmatched junction bases numbered 16, after V lost 5 bases and J lost 6 bases. CDR1 and CDR2 (germline): MGHDK, SYGVNS. This CDR3 is built from 16 residues. The CDR3 nucleotides read TGTGCCAGCAGTCCCCCTCGGACAGGACGGGGTTCCGAGCAGTACTTC. Encoded protein: CASSPPRTGRGSEQYF.

The chain joins TRBV4-1 to TRBJ2-3, with 8 positions matching TRBD1. This CDR3 comprises 16 residues. V shed 0 bases, J shed 3 bases, and the junction held 5 bases outside the gene matches. Germline V lookup: CDR1 MGHRA, CDR2 YSYEKL. CDR3 nucleotides: TGCGCCAGCAGCCAAGACGGACAGGGTTTAACAGATACGCAGTATTTT. Its protein is CASSQDGQGLTDTQYF.

The chain carries TRBV7-2 and TRBJ1-5; D gene unclear. The V gene's germline CDR1 is SGHTA and CDR2 FQGNSA. This CDR3 spans 16 amino acids. Between the trimmed V and J ends, which lost 5 bases and 4 bases, there was a span of 18 bases. CDR3 nucleotides: TGTGCCAGCAGCCGTCAGATCAGGCCCGATAATCAGCCCCAGCATTTT. It specifies CASSRQIRPDNQPQHF.

The chain uses TRBV28 and TRBJ2-3; TRBD1 is a possible D gene (7 bases). The CDR3 spans 16 residues. Germline loops: CDR1 MDHEN, CDR2 SYDVKM. Trimming stripped 1 base from V and 3 bases from J, with 14 bases between. The CDR3 DNA reads as TGTGCCAGCAGTTTATTGGCGGGACAGCGGACAGATACGCAGTATTTT. Translating gives CASSLLAGQRTDTQYF.

This clone appeared once. The J gene is TRBJ1-4, the V gene TRBV6-1, with 8 nucleotides matching TRBD1. The CDR3 spans 17 residues. Germline CDR1 reads MNHNS; CDR2 reads SASEGT. With V trimmed by 2 bases and J by 7 bases, 12 bases remained unmatched. CDR3 in amino acids: CASSEHTQGAMGEKLFF. The CDR3, as DNA: TGTGCCAGCAGTGAACATACGCAGGGGGCTATGGGTGAAAAACTGTTTTTT.